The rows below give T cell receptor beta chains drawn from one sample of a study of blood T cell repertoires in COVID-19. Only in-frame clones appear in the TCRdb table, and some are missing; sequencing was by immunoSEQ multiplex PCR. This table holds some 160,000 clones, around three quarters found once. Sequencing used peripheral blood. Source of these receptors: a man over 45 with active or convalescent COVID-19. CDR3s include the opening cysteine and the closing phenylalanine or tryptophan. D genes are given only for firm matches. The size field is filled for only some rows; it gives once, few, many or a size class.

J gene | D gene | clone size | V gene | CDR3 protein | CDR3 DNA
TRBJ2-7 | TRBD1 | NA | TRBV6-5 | CASGSFGTEFF | TGTGCCAGTGGAAGCTTCGGGACAGAGTTCTTC
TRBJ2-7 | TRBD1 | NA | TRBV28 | CASSPEGTGKKDEQYF | TGTGCCAGCAGTCCCGAAGGGACAGGGAAAAAGGACGAGCAGTACTTC
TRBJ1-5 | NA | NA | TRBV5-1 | CASSLRGGWDQPQHF | TGCGCCAGCAGCTTGCGGGGGGGCTGGGATCAGCCCCAGCATTTT
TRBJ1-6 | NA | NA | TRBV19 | CASSISRTDSPLHF | TGTGCCAGTAGTATTTCTCGGACAGATTCACCCCTCCACTTT
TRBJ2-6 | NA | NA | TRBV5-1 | CASSLDNGANVLTF | TGCGCCAGCAGCTTGGATAATGGGGCCAACGTCCTGACTTTC
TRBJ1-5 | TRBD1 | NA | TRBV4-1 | CASSPRIVQGNQPQHF | TGCGCCAGCAGCCCCCGGATCGTACAGGGGAATCAGCCCCAGCATTTT
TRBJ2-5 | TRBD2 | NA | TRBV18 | CASSKAGVEKTQYF | TGTGCCAGCTCGAAAGCGGGAGTGGAGAAAACCCAGTACTTC
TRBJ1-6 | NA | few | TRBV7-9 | CASRFSPHSPLHF | TGTGCCAGCAGGTTTAGCCCCCATTCACCCCTCCACTTT
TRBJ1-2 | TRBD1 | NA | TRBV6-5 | CASRAQGAYDGYTF | TGTGCCAGCAGGGCGCAGGGGGCTTACGATGGCTACACCTTC
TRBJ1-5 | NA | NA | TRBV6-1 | CASSEQGSGPPQHF | TGTGCCAGCAGTGAACAGGGTTCTGGGCCGCCCCAGCATTTT
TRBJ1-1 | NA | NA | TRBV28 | CASRSWGRGNTEAFF | TGTGCCAGCAGATCCTGGGGCAGGGGGAACACTGAAGCTTTCTTT
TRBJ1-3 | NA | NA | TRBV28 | CASSYRQGNTIYF | TGTGCCAGCAGTTACCGACAGGGAAACACCATATATTTT
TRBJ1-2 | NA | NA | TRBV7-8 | CASSLGIRDSTTF | TGTGCCAGCAGCTTAGGCATCAGGGACTCCACCACCTTC
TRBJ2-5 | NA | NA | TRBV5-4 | CASSTTGWETQYF | TGTGCCAGCAGCACCACAGGGTGGGAGACCCAGTACTTC
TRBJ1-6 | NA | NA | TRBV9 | CASSVRTDGSSPLHF | TGTGCCAGCAGCGTACGGACAGATGGAAGTTCACCCCTCCACTTT
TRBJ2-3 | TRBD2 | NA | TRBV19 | CASSPGLGESDTQYF | TGTGCCAGTAGTCCAGGACTAGGGGAATCAGATACGCAGTATTTT
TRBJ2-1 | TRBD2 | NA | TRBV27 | CASLLAGHSYNEQFF | TGTGCCAGCCTCCTAGCGGGGCACTCCTACAATGAGCAGTTCTTC
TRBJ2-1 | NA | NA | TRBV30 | CAWTRLGGYNEQFF | TGTGCCTGGACCCGGTTGGGGGGATACAATGAGCAGTTCTTC
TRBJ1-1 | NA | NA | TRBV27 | CASSLRGGDTEAFF | TGTGCCAGCAGTTTACGGGGAGGGGACACTGAAGCTTTCTTT
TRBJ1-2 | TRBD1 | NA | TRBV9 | CASSVTGVLNYGYTF | TGTGCCAGCAGCGTGACAGGGGTCCTCAACTATGGCTACACCTTC
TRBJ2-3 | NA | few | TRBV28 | CASSSLRSLSTDTQYF | TGTGCCAGCAGTTCCCTCCGGTCCCTATCCACAGATACGCAGTATTTT
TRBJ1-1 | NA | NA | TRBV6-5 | CASTRTANTEAFF | TGTGCCAGCACGAGGACAGCCAACACTGAAGCTTTCTTT
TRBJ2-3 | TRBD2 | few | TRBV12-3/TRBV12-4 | CASNPGGDTQYF | TGTGCCAGCAACCCGGGAGGGGATACGCAGTATTTT
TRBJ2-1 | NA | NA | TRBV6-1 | CASSEELQVYNEQFF | TGTGCCAGCAGTGAAGAATTACAGGTGTACAATGAGCAGTTCTTC
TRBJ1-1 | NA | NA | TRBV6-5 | CASRHPGLEAFF | TGTGCCAGCAGACACCCGGGACTTGAAGCTTTCTTT
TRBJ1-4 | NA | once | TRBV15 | CATSRGRGNEKLFF | TGTGCCACCAGCAGAGGGCGGGGGAATGAAAAACTGTTTTTT
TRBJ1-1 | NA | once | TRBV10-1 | CASSEGGSNTEAFF | TGCGCCAGCAGTGAAGGAGGGTCGAACACTGAAGCTTTCTTT
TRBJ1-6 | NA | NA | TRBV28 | CASSPPLDNSPLHF | TGTGCCAGCAGCCCCCCTTTAGATAATTCACCCCTCCACTTT
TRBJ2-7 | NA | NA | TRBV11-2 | CASSPVRGLQQYF | TGTGCCAGCAGCCCTGTCCGGGGTTTACAGCAGTACTTC
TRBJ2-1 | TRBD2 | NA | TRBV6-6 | CASISSGRAGTVEQFF | TGTGCCAGCATAAGTAGCGGGAGGGCCGGGACCGTTGAGCAGTTCTTC
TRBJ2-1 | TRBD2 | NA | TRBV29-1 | CSVDGGGVGEQFF | TGCAGCGTTGATGGGGGAGGGGTTGGCGAGCAGTTCTTC
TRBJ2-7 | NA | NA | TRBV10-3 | CAISDYRDVGEQYF | TGTGCCATCAGTGATTACAGGGATGTCGGCGAGCAGTACTTC
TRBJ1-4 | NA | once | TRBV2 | CASSGATNEKLFF | TGTGCCAGCAGCGGGGCAACTAATGAAAAACTGTTTTTT
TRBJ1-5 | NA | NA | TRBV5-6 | CASSFQGSQPQHF | TGTGCCAGCAGCTTTCAGGGGAGTCAGCCCCAGCATTTT
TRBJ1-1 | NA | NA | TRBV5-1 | CASSLSTGSNTEAFF | TGCGCCAGCAGCTTGTCCACAGGGAGCAACACTGAAGCTTTCTTT
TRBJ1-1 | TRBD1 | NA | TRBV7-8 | CASSQGTVEAFF | TGTGCCAGCAGCCAGGGGACAGTCGAAGCTTTCTTT
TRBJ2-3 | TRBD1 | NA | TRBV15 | CATSRDEGAPDTQYF | TGTGCCACCAGCAGAGATGAGGGGGCGCCAGATACGCAGTATTTT
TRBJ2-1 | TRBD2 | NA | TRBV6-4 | CASRIVERETIDNEQFF | TGTGCCAGCAGAATCGTCGAGCGGGAAACTATCGACAATGAGCAGTTCTTC
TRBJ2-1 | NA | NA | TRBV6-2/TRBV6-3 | CASSYRGSSYNEQFF | TGTGCCAGCAGTTACAGGGGGAGCTCCTACAATGAGCAGTTCTTC
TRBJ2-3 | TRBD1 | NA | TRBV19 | CASRIGDRGFGTQYF | TGTGCCAGTAGAATCGGGGACAGAGGGTTCGGGACGCAGTATTTT
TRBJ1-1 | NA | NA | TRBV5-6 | CASSLRGRNTEAFF | TGTGCCAGCAGCTTGAGAGGGCGGAACACTGAAGCTTTCTTT
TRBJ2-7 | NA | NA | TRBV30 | CAWWHRGGLVHEQYF | TGTGCCTGGTGGCACAGGGGGGGATTGGTCCACGAGCAGTACTTC
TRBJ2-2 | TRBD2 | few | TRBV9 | CASSPGLAITGELFF | TGTGCCAGCAGCCCCGGACTAGCGATCACCGGGGAGCTGTTTTTT
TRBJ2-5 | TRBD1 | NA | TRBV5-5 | CASSTLLDRLQGMRETQYF | TGTGCCAGCAGCACCCTCTTGGACCGCCTACAGGGGATGAGGGAGACCCAGTACTTC
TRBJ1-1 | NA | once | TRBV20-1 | CSARDGGVAFF | TGCAGTGCTAGAGATGGGGGGGTAGCTTTCTTT
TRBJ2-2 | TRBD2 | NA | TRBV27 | CASSFIAGGYTGELFF | TGTGCCAGCAGTTTCATAGCGGGAGGATACACCGGGGAGCTGTTTTTT
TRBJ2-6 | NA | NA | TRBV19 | CASSIGGAGANVLTF | TGTGCCAGTAGTATAGGGGGGGCTGGGGCCAACGTCCTGACTTTC
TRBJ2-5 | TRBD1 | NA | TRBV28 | CASKIPTGFGETQYF | TGTGCCAGCAAGATCCCGACAGGGTTTGGAGAGACCCAGTACTTC
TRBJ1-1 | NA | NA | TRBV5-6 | CASSEQGYTEAFF | TGTGCCAGCAGCGAACAGGGATACACTGAAGCTTTCTTT
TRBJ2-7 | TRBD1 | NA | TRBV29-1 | CSVEAGGPYEQYF | TGCAGCGTTGAAGCAGGGGGTCCCTACGAGCAGTACTTC
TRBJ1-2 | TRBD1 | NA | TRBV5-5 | CASSPTGKYYGYTF | TGTGCCAGCAGCCCGACAGGGAAGTACTATGGCTACACCTTC